The 27 T cell receptor beta chains given below trace back to one sample, sequenced in a study of T cells in Graves' hyperthyroidism and ophthalmopathy. TCR beta CDR3 region amplification was performed from RNA transcripts. Initially, a first-round RT-PCR of the TCR CDR3 employed the HTBI primer set. One entry per CDR3 protein, called by TCRdb with MiXCR from the multiplex PCR reads. The sample carries 380,000 or so distinct CDR3 sequences, about 18% recorded once. Sequenced input: blood. These receptors all stem from a woman aged 18-29 years with Graves' hyperthyroidism.

The chain is built from TRBV12-3 or TRBV12-4 and TRBJ1-1; no clear D. The CDR3 loop spans 13 amino acids. Trimming pared 7 bases from V and 5 bases from J, leaving 14 bases between. The CDR3 is CASIQGLRTEAFF. DNA of the CDR3: TGTGCCAGCATCCAAGGCCTGCGGACTGAAGCTTTCTTT.

This clonotype was seen only a few times. The chain is built from TRBV12-3 or TRBV12-4 and TRBJ2-7, with TRBD2 matching over 14 bases. V lost 5 bases and J lost 2; bases outside the gene matches: 8. CDR3 length: 17 amino acids. CDR3 residues: CASSANGLAGGAYEQYF. The CDR3 DNA sequence: TGTGCCAGCAGTGCGAACGGACTAGCGGGGGGAGCCTACGAGCAGTACTTC.

This clonotype was counted ten times or more. This chain uses TRBV10-3 with TRBJ1-5, with unresolved D. CDR1 ENHRY and CDR2 SYGVKD come from the germline V gene. Trimming took 0 bases from V and 4 from J, leaving 13 bases between them. This CDR3 spans 16 amino acids. CDR3 sequence (DNA): TGTGCCATCAGTGAGTCGACGAGGGCCCTTAATCAGCCCCAGCATTTT. This translates into CAISESTRALNQPQHF.

This clonotype was counted ten times or more. The chain joins TRBV12-3 or TRBV12-4 to TRBJ1-3; no definite D call. This CDR3 spans 16 amino acids. Trimming cost V 7 bases and J 1 base, with 17 bases left between them. This CDR3 reads CASTPSGLGSGNTIYF. CDR3 DNA sequence: TGTGCCAGCACCCCGAGCGGGCTGGGGTCTGGAAACACCATATATTTT.

V usage is TRBV5-1 and J usage is TRBJ1-1; a possible D gene is TRBD1 (6 bases). This CDR3 has 16 amino acids. Deletions cut 0 bases from V and 2 bases from J, with 14 bases between. Germline assignment: CDR1 SGHRS and CDR2 YFSETQ. CDR3 DNA sequence: TGCGCCAGCAGCTTGGGATGGGGGGCGCATAACACTGAAGCTTTCTTT. Translating it yields CASSLGWGAHNTEAFF.

Regarding this clonotype: A read error may be the cause here, since a much bigger clone is one base away. V usage is TRBV7-2 and J usage is TRBJ2-7, with D tentatively TRBD1 (6 bases). Germline V gene data show CDR1 as SGHTA and CDR2 as FQGNSA. Trimming pared 6 bases from V and 0 bases from J, leaving 12 bases between. The CDR3 sequence is 14 residues long. CDR3 in DNA: TGTGCCAGCAGAGGGCAGGGGTACTCCTACGAGCAGTACTTC. Its protein is CASRGQGYSYEQYF.

The chain combines TRBV11-2 with TRBJ1-1; TRBD1 matches at 7 bases. The length of the CDR3 is 16 residues. CDR1 SGHAT and CDR2 FQNNGV come from the germline V gene. Unmatched junction bases numbered 11, after V lost 4 bases and J lost 3 bases. The CDR3 DNA follows: TGTGCCAGCAGCTCCAGGGGGGGGGCGTATGACACTGAAGCTTTCTTT. It specifies CASSSRGGAYDTEAFF.

This chain links TRBV3-1 with TRBJ2-2; TRBD1 is a possible D gene (5 bases). Germline V CDR1 and CDR2: LGHDT, YNNKEL (reference sequence). This CDR3 contains 17 residues. Trimming shortened V by 2 bases and J by 1 base, and 14 bases separated the two germline ends. The CDR3 nucleotides read TGTGCCAGCAGCCAACTCAGGGAACCCAGGAACACCGGGGAGCTGTTTTTT. Protein: CASSQLREPRNTGELFF. Full variable domain (outside the CDR3, taken from reference TRBV3-1 and TRBJ2-2): DTAVSQTPKYLVTQMGNDKSIKCEQNLGHDTMYWYKQDSKKFLKIMFSYNNKELIINETVPNRFSPKSPDKAHLNLHINSLELGDSAVYFCASSQLREPRNTGELFFGEGSRLTVL.

This chain connects TRBV3-1 to TRBJ1-1; D not certain. V was shortened by 5 bases and J by 0 bases, with 16 bases between the two germline ends. This CDR3 is 16 amino acids long. The germline gives CDR1 LGHDT, CDR2 YNNKEL (reference sequence). The CDR3 region has the DNA TGTGCCAGCAGCAACCGGGTCGAACCATTGAACACTGAAGCTTTCTTT. Protein: CASSNRVEPLNTEAFF.

Note on this clonotype: A much larger clone differs by one base, so this may be a read error. The chain has TRBV12-3 or TRBV12-4 and TRBJ2-2, with 9 positions matching TRBD1. The CDR3 is made up of 16 amino acids. CDR3 DNA sequence: TGTGCCAGCAGAGCGGGACAGGGAACCAACACCGGGGAGCTGTGTTTT. Its translation is CASRAGQGTNTGELCF.

This clonotype was picked up many times. The chain uses TRBV5-1 and TRBJ1-3; TRBD1 might be the D (5 bases). V was cut by 4 bases and J by 0 bases, with 17 bases left in between. The CDR3 is made up of 17 amino acids. From germline, CDR1 is SGHRS and CDR2 YFSETQ. Here the CDR3 DNA reads TGCGCCAGCAGCAAAGGACATCACCCCCTCTCTGGAAACACCATATATTTT. Residues: CASSKGHHPLSGNTIYF.

At least ten counts were recorded for this clonotype. The chain joins TRBV30 to TRBJ2-2; the D is unclear. The ends were cut back, 1 base at V and 1 base at J, with 7 bases in the middle. The CDR3 runs 14 residues. Germline CDR1 is GTSNPN and CDR2 is SVGIG (reference sequence). The CDR3 coding sequence is TGTGCCTGGAGTGGAGGCTTGAACACCGGGGAGCTGTTTTTT. It yields the protein CAWSGGLNTGELFF.

The rearrangement links TRBV7-2 to TRBJ2-7; 7 nucleotides line up with TRBD2. Trimming at V came to 1 base and at J to 4 bases, leaving 7 bases not matched to a gene. Germline assignment: CDR1 SGHTA and CDR2 FQGNSA. The CDR3 extends over 15 amino acids. In DNA, the CDR3 is TGTGCCAGCAGCTTAGGCGGCGGGAGTTTTTACGAGCAGTACTTC. It codes for CASSLGGGSFYEQYF.

This clonotype appeared many times. This rearrangement joins TRBV7-2 to TRBJ1-2; 10 bases match TRBD1. There are 15 residues in the CDR3. V was pared by 5 bases and J by 3 bases, with 6 bases of the junction left unmatched. Germline V gene lookup returns CDR1 SGHTA and CDR2 FQGNSA. CDR3 sequence (DNA): TGTGCCAGCAGCCTAATGGGACAGGGGCACTATGGCTACACCTTC. Amino acid sequence: CASSLMGQGHYGYTF. The variable domain in full, with the rest retrieved from reference TRBV7-2 and TRBJ1-2, is GAGVSQSPSNKVTEKGKDVELRCDPISGHTALYWYRQSLGQGLEFLIYFQGNSAPDKSGLPSDRFSAERTGGSVSTLTIQRTQQEDSAVYLCASSLMGQGHYGYTFGSGTRLTVV.

This clonotype was observed a handful of times. The chain couples TRBV12-3 or TRBV12-4 to TRBJ1-2; TRBD1 is a possible D gene (6 bases). V was pared by 8 bases and J by 8 bases, with 15 bases between. CDR3 length equals 12 residues. The CDR3 reads CASGYRARGYTF. The DNA of the CDR3 is TGTGCCAGCGGATACAGGGCTCGGGGCTACACCTTC.

There are many counts of this clonotype. The chain couples TRBV6-1 to TRBJ2-7; TRBD1 matches at 7 bases. The CDR3 is made up of 15 amino acids. In germline, CDR1 is MNHNS, CDR2 SASEGT. Losses at the gene ends were 4 bases for V and 3 bases for J; bases not matched to a gene: 9. The CDR3 here is CASSAGQVSGYEQYF. CDR3 in DNA: TGTGCCAGCAGTGCCGGACAGGTCTCGGGCTACGAGCAGTACTTC.

The chain couples TRBV6-1 to TRBJ2-7; D is uncertain. CDR1 is MNHNS, CDR2 SASEGT, per germline. Trimming stripped 9 bases from V and 2 bases from J, with 11 bases between. The CDR3 runs 12 residues. CDR3 in DNA: TGTGCCAGTTCCGAGAACGCCTACGAGCAGTACTTC. This encodes CASSENAYEQYF.

Many counts were recorded for this clonotype. V gene TRBV24-1 combines with J gene TRBJ1-2, with 7 bases fitting TRBD1. Germline assignment: CDR1 KGHDR and CDR2 SFDVKD. V was pared by 2 bases and J by 1 base, with 3 bases of the junction left unmatched. The CDR3 is 15 residues long. The CDR3 region has the DNA TGTGCCACCAGTGATTGGACAGGAGATAACTATGGCTACACCTTC. It translates to CATSDWTGDNYGYTF.

A remark on this clonotype: Here the CDR3 omits its conserved ending phenylalanine or tryptophan, so a read error is the likely source. V and J are TRBV12-3 or TRBV12-4 and TRBJ1-1, with unresolved D. Trimming pared 5 bases from V and 5 bases from J, leaving 9 bases between. The length of the CDR3 is 12 residues. CDR3 sequence: CASSLGPTEAFL. In DNA, the CDR3 is TGTGCCAGCAGTCTTGGGCCGACTGAAGCTTTCTTG.

This chain connects TRBV5-1 to TRBJ2-7; perhaps D is TRBD1 or TRBD2 (5 bases each). Trimming took off 5 bases at V and 0 bases at J, with 12 bases between the two ends. The CDR3 covers 14 residues. Germline V gives CDR1 SGHRS, CDR2 YFSETQ. The CDR3 DNA is TGCGCCAGCAGATCCGGGACCCTCTCCTACGAGCAGTACTTC. It specifies CASRSGTLSYEQYF.

This clonotype was picked up many times. The chain couples TRBV5-1 to TRBJ1-2; 9 bases are shared with TRBD1. V trimming: 4 bases; J trimming: 3 bases; junction bases outside the gene matches: 7. This CDR3 is built from 15 residues. CDR1 and CDR2 (germline): SGHRS, YFSETQ. The CDR3: CASSGQGQGYYGYTF. CDR3 DNA sequence: TGCGCCAGCAGCGGACAGGGACAGGGATACTATGGCTACACCTTC. Filled out from reference TRBV5-1 and TRBJ1-2, the complete variable domain reads KAGVTQTPRYLIKTRGQQVTLSCSPISGHRSVSWYQQTPGQGLQFLFEYFSETQRNKGNFPGRFSGRQFSNSRSEMNVSTLELGDSALYLCASSGQGQGYYGYTFGSGTRLTVV.

This clonotype has at least ten counts. V is TRBV6-1 and J is TRBJ2-5; TRBD1 agrees at 8 bases. J lost 1 base, V lost 8 bases, and 9 bases had no gene match. Germline lookup yields CDR1 MNHNS and CDR2 SASEGT. The CDR3 runs 15 residues. CDR3 region: CASVWRQGIQETQYF. For the CDR3, the DNA is TGTGCCAGCGTCTGGAGACAGGGGATCCAAGAGACCCAGTACTTC.

This clonotype occurred many times. The chain has TRBV28 and TRBJ2-7, with 7 bases that match TRBD1. With 1 base clipped from V and 2 bases from J, the junction kept 8 bases outside the gene matches. The CDR3 sequence is 16 residues long. Germline V gives CDR1 MDHEN, CDR2 SYDVKM. The CDR3 DNA follows: TGTGCCAGCAGTTTATTCTGGACAGGCACTACCTACGAGCAGTACTTC. It translates to CASSLFWTGTTYEQYF.

This clonotype has ten or more counts. This chain links TRBV29-1 with TRBJ1-5; 9 nucleotides match TRBD1. The CDR3 is 14 residues long. Germline CDR1 is SQVTM and CDR2 is ANQGSEA. The junction had 5 bases not matched to a gene; V was cut back by 4 bases and J by 4 bases. The CDR3 DNA is TGCAGCGTTGGACAGGGGGGTTGGAATCAGCCCCAGCATTTT. Translated: CSVGQGGWNQPQHF. Looking up the rest from reference TRBV29-1 and TRBJ1-5 gives the full variable domain: SAVISQKPSRDICQRGTSLTIQCQVDSQVTMMFWYRQQPGQSLTLIATANQGSEATYESGFVIDKFPISRPNLTFSTLTVSNMSPEDSSIYLCSVGQGGWNQPQHFGDGTRLSIL.

This chain joins TRBV29-1 and TRBJ1-2; 9 bases agree with TRBD1. CDR3 size: 13 residues. V shed 5 bases and J 3 bases; nucleotides not matched to a gene: 4. Germline V gene sequence: CDR1 SQVTM, CDR2 ANQGSEA. CDR3: CSVRDRVDYGYTF. Written as DNA, the CDR3 is TGCAGCGTTCGGGACAGGGTCGACTATGGCTACACCTTC.

This clonotype was picked up many times. This CDR3 is CASTRGGGGYTF. The CDR3 coding sequence is TGTGCCAGCACGAGGGGGGGCGGAGGCTACACCTTC. J is TRBJ1-2 and V is TRBV7-8; D may be TRBD1 (6 bases). V lost 7 bases to trimming and J lost 8 bases, with 14 bases between them. Germline V lookup: CDR1 SGHVS, CDR2 FQNEAQ. The CDR3 covers 12 residues. Looking up the rest from reference TRBV7-8 and TRBJ1-2 gives the full variable domain: GAGVSQSPRYKVAKRGQDVALRCDPISGHVSLFWYQQALGQGPEFLTYFQNEAQLDKSGLPSDRFFAERPEGSVSTLKIQRTQQEDSAVYLCASTRGGGGYTFGSGTRLTVV.

This clonotype occurred many times. V is TRBV28 and J is TRBJ1-1, with no clear D. The CDR3 extends over 15 amino acids. The V and J ends lost 2 bases and 0 bases respectively, with 10 bases between them. Per the germline V gene, CDR1 is MDHEN and CDR2 is SYDVKM. CDR3 loop: CASSLDRSLNTEAFF. In nucleotides, the CDR3 is TGTGCCAGCAGTTTAGACCGGTCTTTGAACACTGAAGCTTTCTTT.